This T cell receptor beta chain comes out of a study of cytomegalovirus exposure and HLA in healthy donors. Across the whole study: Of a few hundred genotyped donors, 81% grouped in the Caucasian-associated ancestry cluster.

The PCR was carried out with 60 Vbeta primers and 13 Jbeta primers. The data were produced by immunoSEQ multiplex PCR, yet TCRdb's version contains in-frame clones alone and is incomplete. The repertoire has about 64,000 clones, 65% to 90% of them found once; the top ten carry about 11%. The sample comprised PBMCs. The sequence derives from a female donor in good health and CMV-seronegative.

The CDR3 coding sequence is TGTGCCAGCAGCCCACACAGAGTACAAGAGACCCAGTACTTC. It encodes CASSPHRVQETQYF. The chain employs TRBV7-8 and TRBJ2-5; D uncertain. The CDR3 sequence is 14 residues long. Trimming pared 5 bases from V and 2 bases from J, leaving 12 bases between. Germline V lookup: CDR1 SGHVS, CDR2 FQNEAQ. The entire variable domain, with the rest obtained from reference TRBV7-8 and TRBJ2-5, is as follows: GAGVSQSPRYKVAKRGQDVALRCDPISGHVSLFWYQQALGQGPEFLTYFQNEAQLDKSGLPSDRFFAERPEGSVSTLKIQRTQQEDSAVYLCASSPHRVQETQYFGPGTRLLVL.